What follows describes a single T cell receptor (beta chain). These data are taken from a study of CD8 T cells in Susac syndrome. The RNA, about 0.5 to 1 ug, was put through reverse transcription using random hexamers. TCRdb analysed the immunoSEQ multiplex PCR reads with MiXCR anew, one entry per CDR3 protein. Among 110,000 or so distinct CDR3 sequences listed, more than 85% were seen once. With 1 base removed from V and 2 bases from J, the gap between germline ends came to 4 bases. CDR1 SGHDT and CDR2 YYEEEE come from the germline V gene. There are 12 residues in the CDR3. The sequencing sample was made of CD4+ T cells from PBMCs. This receptor was identified in a human donor with multiple sclerosis. This chain uses TRBV5-6 with TRBJ2-7; the D is unclear. The CDR3 spells CASSLLAYEQYF. Here the CDR3 DNA reads TGTGCCAGCAGCTTGTTAGCCTACGAGCAGTACTTC.